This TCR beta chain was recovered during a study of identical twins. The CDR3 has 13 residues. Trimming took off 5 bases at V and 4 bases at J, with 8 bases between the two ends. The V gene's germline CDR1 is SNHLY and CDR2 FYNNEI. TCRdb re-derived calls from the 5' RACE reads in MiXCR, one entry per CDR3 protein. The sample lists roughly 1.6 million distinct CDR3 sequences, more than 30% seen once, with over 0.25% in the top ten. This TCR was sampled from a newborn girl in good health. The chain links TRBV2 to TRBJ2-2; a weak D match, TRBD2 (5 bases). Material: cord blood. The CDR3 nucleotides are TGTGCCAGCAGTACCGAGGGCACCGGGGAGCTGTTTTTT. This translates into CASSTEGTGELFF.